The 30 T cell receptor beta chains in this list originate from one sample, sequenced in a study of blood T cell repertoires in COVID-19. Clones were sequenced by immunoSEQ multiplex PCR, and TCRdb holds only the in-frame ones, with some missing. The sample yields hundreds of thousands of clones, around 91% seen once. Specimen: PBMCs or T cells enriched from blood (not recorded which). The receptors were gathered from a woman aged 18-35 years with acute COVID-19.

The chain has TRBV28 and TRBJ1-3; D gene uncertain. The CDR3 consists of 16 residues. The V gene lost 2 bases and the J gene lost 0 bases, with 11 bases spanning the gap. The germline V gene encodes CDR1 MDHEN and CDR2 SYDVKM. For the CDR3, the DNA is TGTGCCAGCAGTTTACCAAACCACTTCTCTGGAAACACCATATATTTT. As protein: CASSLPNHFSGNTIYF. The entire variable domain, with the rest obtained from reference TRBV28 and TRBJ1-3, is as follows: DVKVTQSSRYLVKRTGEKVFLECVQDMDHENMFWYRQDPGLGLRLIYFSYDVKMKEKGDIPEGYSVSREKKERFSLILESASTNQTSMYLCASSLPNHFSGNTIYFGEGSWLTVV.

The chain couples TRBV7-9 to TRBJ2-7; TRBD2 agrees at 13 bases. CDR3 size: 17 residues. CDR1 and CDR2 from the germline V gene are SEHNR and FQNEAQ (reference sequence). V lost 1 base to trimming and J lost 7 bases; unmatched junction nucleotides: 10. The CDR3 region is CASSLGTSGSVLDEQYF. Here the CDR3 DNA reads TGTGCCAGCAGCTTAGGGACTAGCGGGAGCGTGCTTGATGAGCAGTACTTC.

CDR3 protein: CASRRLAGVGELFF. In DNA form, the CDR3 reads TGTGCCAGCAGGCGACTAGCGGGAGTGGGGGAGCTGTTTTTT. This chain connects TRBV6-5 to TRBJ2-2; 12 bases fit TRBD2. Trimming cost V 6 bases and J 8 bases; bases outside gene matches: 4. The CDR3 totals 14 residues. In germline, CDR1 is MNHEY, CDR2 SVGAGI.

The chain is built from TRBV7-9 and TRBJ2-3, with D possibly matching TRBD2 (6 bases). The CDR3 length is 11 residues. V lost 3 bases and J lost 13, with 11 bases in between. CDR1 and CDR2 from the germline V gene are SEHNR and FQNEAQ (reference sequence). CDR3 region: CASSLQRVKYF. Written as DNA, the CDR3 is TGTGCCAGCAGCTTGCAGCGGGTGAAGTATTTT.

The chain uses TRBV27 and TRBJ1-2, with D maybe TRBD1 (5 bases). V gave up 4 bases and J gave up 8 bases, with 14 bases separating them. The CDR3 runs 13 residues. Looked up from germline, CDR1 is MNHEY and CDR2 is SMNVEV (reference sequence). CDR3 in DNA: TGTGCCAGCAGTTCATTATACAAGGGGGGCTACACCTTC. This encodes CASSSLYKGGYTF.

The chain combines TRBV4-2 with TRBJ2-7, with D uncertain. The CDR3 has 14 amino acids. Germline V gene lookup returns CDR1 LGHNA and CDR2 YNFKEQ. V lost 0 bases to trimming and J lost 6 bases, with 12 bases between them. The CDR3 nucleotides read TGTGCCAGCAGCCAAGAAAACTATAATCGCGAGCAGTACTTC. This encodes CASSQENYNREQYF.

In this sample, this clone turned up once. As DNA, the CDR3 is TGTGCCAGCAGCTTCTCGGGACAGCCTGGAAACACCATATATTTT. Protein sequence: CASSFSGQPGNTIYF. V and J are TRBV6-5 and TRBJ1-3; 7 positions match TRBD1. Trimming took 6 bases from V and 2 from J; bases not matched to a gene: 7. Looked up from germline, CDR1 is MNHEY and CDR2 is SVGAGI. The CDR3 consists of 15 residues.

J is TRBJ2-1 and V is TRBV19; 12 nucleotides align to TRBD2. The CDR3 sequence is 16 residues long. CDR1 is LNHDA, CDR2 SQIVND, per germline (reference sequence). The V segment lost 6 bases and the J segment 0 bases; nucleotides outside the gene matches: 3. The CDR3 DNA follows: TGTGCCAGTAGGCCTAGCGGGAGGGCCTCCTACAATGAGCAGTTCTTC. Translation gives CASRPSGRASYNEQFF.

This clone was seen only once. V is TRBV7-3 and J is TRBJ2-1; TRBD2 is a possible D gene (7 bases). Per germline, CDR1 SGHTA and CDR2 FQGTGA. V lost 2 bases and J 9 bases, leaving 17 bases between the germline ends. This CDR3 is built from 15 residues. The CDR3 sequence is CASSLFHLADSEQFF. CDR3 coding DNA: TGTGCCAGCAGCTTATTCCATCTAGCGGACAGTGAGCAGTTCTTC.

This clone was seen only once. The gene calls are TRBV30 and TRBJ2-2; 7 bases agree with TRBD1. The CDR3 has 13 residues. Germline CDR1 and CDR2: GTSNPN and SVGIG (reference sequence). Losses at the gene ends were 4 bases for V and 6 bases for J; bases not matched to a gene: 5. CDR3 sequence reads: CAWIQGTAGELFF. DNA for the CDR3: TGTGCCTGGATACAGGGGACGGCCGGGGAGCTGTTTTTT.

A remark on this clone: An end of the junction does not agree with germline; a read error may underlie this. V usage is TRBV27 and J usage is TRBJ1-2; unclear D gene. CDR3 length equals 12 residues. CDR1 and CDR2 (germline): MNHEY, SMNVEV (reference sequence). CDR3 DNA sequence: TGTGCCAGCACTCACTACGAGGGAACGCTTTTCTTC. Protein: CASTHYEGTLFF.

The V and J genes are TRBV11-3 and TRBJ1-1, with 8 bases identical to TRBD1. The J segment lost 11 bases and the V segment lost 5 bases, leaving 10 bases of the junction unmatched. The CDR3 sequence is 13 residues long. The germline V gene has CDR1 SGHNT and CDR2 YENEEA. DNA of the CDR3: TGTGCCAGCAGCAAAGGTCAGGGGGCTCCCGCTTTCTTT. Translation gives CASSKGQGAPAFF.

V is TRBV28 and J is TRBJ2-7; 10 bases align to TRBD1. Unmatched junction bases numbered 7, after V lost 6 bases and J lost 2 bases. The CDR3 runs 15 residues. Germline V gives CDR1 MDHEN, CDR2 SYDVKM. The CDR3 nucleotides read TGTGCCAGCAGAAACTCCGGGACAGGGGCCTACGAGCAGTACTTC. Encoded protein: CASRNSGTGAYEQYF.

This clone has just one count. The chain joins TRBV18 to TRBJ1-2; D not certain. Germline V gene sequence: CDR1 KGHSH, CDR2 LQKENI. The CDR3 is made up of 14 amino acids. Between the trimmed V and J ends, which lost 3 bases and 1 base, there was a span of 9 bases. The CDR3 sequence is CASSPSGSNYGYTF. As DNA, the CDR3 is TGTGCCAGCTCACCCTCCGGGAGTAACTATGGCTACACCTTC.

V is TRBV18 and J is TRBJ2-3; TRBD2 is a possible D gene (6 bases). The CDR3 spans 16 residues. Germline assignment: CDR1 KGHSH and CDR2 LQKENI. V was trimmed by 1 base and J by 5 bases, leaving 16 bases between them. In nucleotides, the CDR3 is TGTGCCAGCTCACCACAAGGACGGGAGAACGGAGATACGCAGTATTTT. Protein product: CASSPQGRENGDTQYF. The entire variable domain, with the rest obtained from reference TRBV18 and TRBJ2-3, is as follows: NAGVMQNPRHLVRRRGQEARLRCSPMKGHSHVYWYRQLPEEGLKFMVYLQKENIIDESGMPKERFSAEFPKEGPSILRIQQVVRGDSAAYFCASSPQGRENGDTQYFGPGTRLTVL.

This chain uses TRBV9 with TRBJ1-1, with D hard to call. Germline V gene sequence: CDR1 SGDLS, CDR2 YYNGEE. The CDR3 is 17 residues long. The ends were cut back, 3 bases at V and 0 bases at J, with 18 bases in the middle. The CDR3 spells CASSGPEASLMNTEAFF. The CDR3 DNA reads TGTGCCAGCAGCGGGCCGGAGGCCTCCCTCATGAACACTGAAGCTTTCTTT.

As concerns this clone: Other nucleotide sequences in the sample specify the same CDR3. J is TRBJ1-5 and V is TRBV7-9; 10 bases fit TRBD1. Germline V gene lookup returns CDR1 SEHNR and CDR2 FQNEAQ (reference sequence). The CDR3 has 14 amino acids. The V gene end was trimmed by 5 bases and the J gene end by 6 bases; junction bases not matched to a gene: 4. In nucleotides, the CDR3 is TGTGCCAGCAGCGTTGACAGGGGGCCTCAGCCCCAGCATTTT. This translates into CASSVDRGPQPQHF.

This clone has only one observation. The V gene is TRBV29-1, the J gene TRBJ1-1; 10 bases agree with TRBD1. J was trimmed by 2 bases and V by 7 bases; bases with no gene match: 13. The V gene's germline CDR1 is SQVTM and CDR2 ANQGSEA. This CDR3 region has 16 residues. In DNA, the CDR3 is TGCAGCGCCGGTACGGGACAGGGGTTTCCTAACACTGAAGCTTTCTTT. Translation gives CSAGTGQGFPNTEAFF. The whole variable domain, remainder taken from reference TRBV29-1 and TRBJ1-1, is SAVISQKPSRDICQRGTSLTIQCQVDSQVTMMFWYRQQPGQSLTLIATANQGSEATYESGFVIDKFPISRPNLTFSTLTVSNMSPEDSSIYLCSAGTGQGFPNTEAFFGQGTRLTVV.

V usage is TRBV7-9 and J usage is TRBJ2-6; the match to TRBD2 covers 7 bases. With 7 bases clipped from V and 0 bases from J, the junction kept 15 bases outside the gene matches. The germline gives CDR1 SEHNR, CDR2 FQNEAQ (reference sequence). The length of the CDR3 is 19 residues. CDR3 DNA sequence: TGTGCCAGCAACCAAATCCCGAGCGGGATCCACTCTGGGGCCAACGTCCTGACTTTC. This encodes CASNQIPSGIHSGANVLTF. Full variable domain (outside the CDR3, taken from reference TRBV7-9 and TRBJ2-6): DTGVSQNPRHKITKRGQNVTFRCDPISEHNRLYWYRQTLGQGPEFLTYFQNEAQLEKSRLLSDRFSAERPKGSFSTLEIQRTEQGDSAMYLCASNQIPSGIHSGANVLTFGAGSRLTVL.

The V gene is TRBV30, the J gene TRBJ2-7, with TRBD1 identical over 8 bases. CDR1 and CDR2 from the germline V gene are GTSNPN and SVGIG (reference sequence). V trimming: 1 base; J trimming: 3 bases; junction bases outside the gene matches: 11. The CDR3 contains 16 residues. The CDR3 protein is CAWSDKPGTGDYEQYF. For the CDR3, the DNA is TGTGCCTGGAGTGACAAACCCGGGACAGGTGACTACGAGCAGTACTTC.

J is TRBJ2-5 and V is TRBV11-3; 10 bases line up with TRBD2. CDR1 and CDR2 (germline): SGHNT, YENEEA. The CDR3 runs 14 residues. V shed 4 bases and J 2 bases; nucleotides not matched to a gene: 1. The CDR3 is CASSSAGGQETQYF. The DNA for the CDR3 is TGTGCCAGCAGCTCAGCGGGAGGGCAAGAGACCCAGTACTTC.

The rearrangement joins TRBV5-4 to TRBJ1-4; D gene unclear. CDR1 is SGHNT and CDR2 is YYREEE in the germline V gene (reference sequence). Trimming removed 2 bases at V and 5 bases at J, with 7 bases between. CDR3 size: 13 residues. CDR3 residues: CASSFEVNEKLFF. The CDR3 coding sequence is TGTGCCAGCAGCTTCGAGGTCAATGAAAAACTGTTTTTT.

The chain carries TRBV3-1 (or the pseudogene TRBV3-2) and TRBJ1-1, with D possibly being TRBD1 (6 bases). The V gene lost 4 bases and the J gene lost 2 bases, with 11 bases spanning the gap. The CDR3 length is 14 residues. Germline assignment: CDR1 LGHDT and CDR2 YNNKEL (reference sequence). CDR3 sequence: CASSPRQDNTEAFF. Written as DNA, the CDR3 is TGTGCCAGCAGCCCAAGACAGGACAACACTGAAGCTTTCTTT.

This chain connects TRBV7-3 to TRBJ2-1; D might be TRBD2 (5 bases). CDR3 length: 15 amino acids. Germline CDR1 SGHTA, CDR2 FQGTGA. V was trimmed by 0 bases and J by 4 bases, leaving 10 bases between them. The chain's CDR3 is CASSLTAAPYNEQFF. The DNA of the CDR3 is TGTGCCAGCAGCTTAACAGCGGCCCCTTACAATGAGCAGTTCTTC.

The DNA of the CDR3 is TGTGCCAGTATCCGGGACATAGGCATGAACACTGAAGCTTTCTTT. As protein: CASIRDIGMNTEAFF. This chain joins TRBV28 and TRBJ1-1; possibly TRBD1 for D (6 bases). The CDR3 consists of 15 residues. Per germline, CDR1 MDHEN and CDR2 SYDVKM. Between the trimmed V and J ends, which lost 9 bases and 0 bases, there was a span of 17 bases. The full variable domain, its missing parts supplied by reference TRBV28 and TRBJ1-1, is DVKVTQSSRYLVKRTGEKVFLECVQDMDHENMFWYRQDPGLGLRLIYFSYDVKMKEKGDIPEGYSVSREKKERFSLILESASTNQTSMYLCASIRDIGMNTEAFFGQGTRLTVV.

This clone showed up just once. This chain links TRBV18 with TRBJ2-1; TRBD1 is a possible D gene (6 bases). V was trimmed by 3 bases and J by 7 bases, leaving 16 bases between them. The CDR3 spans 15 residues. CDR1 KGHSH and CDR2 LQKENI come from the germline V gene. The CDR3 DNA sequence: TGTGCCAGCTCACCTCTTGGACAGATAGGGAATGAGCAGTTCTTC. This translates into CASSPLGQIGNEQFF.

The V call is TRBV19, the J call TRBJ1-6; the D gene is possibly TRBD1 (6 bases). CDR3 length: 14 residues. The germline V and J ends were trimmed by 0 bases and 8 bases, with 8 bases remaining between them. Germline-derived CDR1 and CDR2 are LNHDA and SQIVND (reference sequence). The CDR3 reads CASSIDRGDSPLHF. As DNA, the CDR3 is TGTGCCAGTAGTATAGACAGGGGCGATTCACCCCTCCACTTT.

The rearrangement uses TRBV12-3 or TRBV12-4 and TRBJ2-5, with D possibly being TRBD2 (5 bases). The CDR3 totals 13 residues. The germline V and J ends were trimmed by 1 base and 7 bases, with 10 bases remaining between them. CDR3 in amino acids: CASSLGYRGTQYF. CDR3 in DNA: TGTGCCAGCAGTTTAGGTTATCGGGGGACCCAGTACTTC.

The V gene is TRBV9, the J gene TRBJ2-3; no reliable D call. The CDR3 has 14 residues. V gave up 0 bases and J gave up 4 bases, with 9 bases separating them. Germline assignment: CDR1 SGDLS and CDR2 YYNGEE. The CDR3 sequence: CASSVEVESDTQYF. The CDR3 region has the DNA TGTGCCAGCAGCGTAGAGGTGGAGTCAGATACGCAGTATTTT.

The chain links TRBV6-5 to TRBJ1-2; TRBD1 matches 7 bases. Losses at the gene ends were 4 bases for V and 7 bases for J; bases not matched to a gene: 12. The CDR3 is made up of 15 amino acids. The germline V gene has CDR1 MNHEY and CDR2 SVGAGI. For the CDR3, the DNA is TGTGCCAGCAGTTTCCAGACAGGGAGCTCATCTGGCTACACCTTC. It codes for CASSFQTGSSSGYTF.